This TCR beta chain is from a study of blood T cell repertoires in COVID-19. Looking at the study overall: From the United States, Italy and Spain came samples of acute and convalescent COVID-19. PBMCs, B-cell-depleted T cells, or T cells provided the cDNA or gDNA that made up the material.

Per the authors' pipeline: Counts of nucleated cells, estimated from reference gene primer amplification, were obtained. TCRdb's copy holds only in-frame clones and misses some; the assay was immunoSEQ multiplex PCR. D and trimming were read from the DNA, whereas the V and J calls and clone size are those reported in that table. The sample lists 80,000 to 95,000 clones, over 70% seen once, with more than 25% in the top ten. CDR1 and CDR2 from the germline V gene are SGHRS and YFSETQ. V gave up 7 bases and J gave up 0 bases, with 17 bases separating them. The length of the CDR3 is 15 residues. This clone showed up just once.

The origin of this receptor is a woman at least 80 years old with active or convalescent COVID-19. Sequencing used peripheral blood. This chain uses TRBV5-1 with TRBJ2-7; tentatively, D is TRBD1 (5 bases). In DNA form, the CDR3 reads TGCGCCAGCTCTGGGGCCGGGTGGCGCTCCTACGAGCAGTACTTC. Translating gives CASSGAGWRSYEQYF.